The next 4 T cell receptor beta chains were all read from a single sample in a study of CD8 T cells in ankylosing spondylitis. Study-wide findings and caveats: What appeared characteristic of ankylosing spondylitis blood was a TCR beta motif of 7 or 8 highly homologous variants.

Their cognate antigens are unknown. Using its own MiXCR run on the 5' RACE reads, TCRdb lists one record per CDR3 protein. The sample includes about 220,000 distinct CDR3 sequences, around 6.6% seen only once; the top ten take more than 13%. The sequencing input was blood, either unsorted or a sorted T cell fraction (not recorded which). These TCRs come from a male donor with ankylosing spondylitis.

This clonotype came up many times. The chain carries TRBV29-1 and TRBJ2-7; possible D gene TRBD1, 6 bases. The CDR3 has 15 residues. Germline lookup yields CDR1 SQVTM and CDR2 ANQGSEA. V was shortened by 7 bases and J by 2 bases, with 21 bases between the two germline ends. In DNA, the CDR3 is TGCAGCGCCGACCTCCGGGACACACCACCCTACGAGCAGTACTTC. Its protein product is CSADLRDTPPYEQYF.

At least ten counts were recorded for this clonotype. This chain joins TRBV27 and TRBJ1-5; no clear D. CDR3 length equals 14 residues. CDR1 MNHEY and CDR2 SMNVEV come from the germline V gene (reference sequence). V lost 6 bases to trimming and J lost 2 bases, with 11 bases between them. CDR3 in DNA: TGTGCCAGCAGCCTGAGGTGGGGCAATCAGCCCCAGCATTTT. It encodes CASSLRWGNQPQHF.

At least ten counts were recorded for this clonotype. V usage is TRBV29-1 and J usage is TRBJ2-7, with D perhaps TRBD2 (5 bases). Germline-derived CDR1 and CDR2 are SQVTM and ANQGSEA. Trimming shortened V by 6 bases and J by 2 bases, and 14 bases separated the two germline ends. The CDR3 length is 13 residues. The CDR3 reads CSVGNRTPYEQYF. Written as DNA, the CDR3 is TGCAGCGTGGGCAATCGGACTCCCTACGAGCAGTACTTC.

Concerning this clonotype itself: This clone may be a read error of a much larger clone one base away. The chain employs TRBV6-1 and TRBJ1-4; D gene uncertain. V shed 7 bases and J shed 5 bases, with 14 bases lying between them. The CDR3 totals 14 residues. Germline V gene sequence: CDR1 MNHNS, CDR2 SASEGT. CDR3 bases: TGTGCCAGCAACCGACGAGGATCGAATGAAAAACTGTTTTTT. It yields the protein CASNRRGSNEKLFF.